This entry concerns a single T cell receptor beta chain. Its antigen is not identified. The data are from a study of T cells after yellow fever vaccination. Study-wide context: Fractions of limited cellularity were prepared by means of SMART-Seq v4 Ultra Low Input.

Universal primer sites and UMIs were introduced during 5'RACE template-switching synthesis of TCR cDNA. One entry per CDR3 protein results from TCRdb running MiXCR on the 5' RACE reads. The sample records 550,000 to 750,000 distinct CDR3 sequences, approximately 13% being singletons. Germline CDR1 MNHNS, CDR2 SASEGT. This CDR3 is 14 amino acids long. V was clipped by 8 bases and J by 5 bases, with 19 bases between them. General study points: A minor fraction of clonotypes spanned both CD4 and CD8 compartments.

The clonotype was recovered from a man aged 25 to 40 who received the YFV17D yellow fever vaccine. The input for sequencing was PBMCs, taken on the day of the yellow fever booster vaccination. The V gene is TRBV6-1, the J gene TRBJ2-7, with TRBD2 as a possible D gene (7 bases). DNA of the CDR3: TGTGCCAGCCTAAGGAAGGGGGAGGGGAACGAGCAGTACTTC. Translated: CASLRKGEGNEQYF.